This record covers a single TCR beta chain. The target antigen is unknown. This table comes from immunoSEQ multiplex PCR, and its TCRdb copy is limited to in-frame clones, with some not included. The sample holds tens of thousands of clones, roughly 84% seen once. Trimming stripped 10 bases from V and 5 bases from J, with 14 bases between. CDR3 length: 12 amino acids. Germline V CDR1 and CDR2: MDHEN, SYDVKM. This entry is derived from a study of lymphopenia after photon versus proton radiotherapy. Findings and caveats of the study: Photon-treated patients lost naive T cells and TCR diversity; proton-treated stayed stable. A bigger post-nadir fall in TCR diversity correlated inversely with survival time in deceased patients. Authors raise, but do not show, better survival with proton therapy. Post-nadir diversity loss with photons came from oligoclonal expansion, particularly CD8+ Temra cells.

The TCR comes from a man between 60 and 70 years old with pancreatic cancer. Sequencing was performed on peripheral blood, taken from a patient treated with proton-based radiotherapy. The chain recombines TRBV28 with TRBJ1-2; D is undetermined. The CDR3 sequence is CANSSRVYGYTF. CDR3 coding DNA: TGTGCCAACAGCTCCCGGGTGTATGGCTACACCTTC.